The clone carrying this TCR beta chain was found a few times. The TCRbeta library incorporated unique molecular identifiers. TCRdb reanalysed the PCR reads using MiXCR and keeps one entry per CDR3 protein. The table lists 350,000 to 450,000 distinct CDR3 sequences, roughly 13% of them singletons, with roughly 4.3% in the top ten. V shed 0 bases and J shed 4 bases, with 9 bases lying between them. Germline V lookup: CDR1 GTSNPN, CDR2 SVGIG (reference sequence). The CDR3 length is 13 residues. The source of the sample is a study of T-cell reconstitution after alpha-beta-depleted transplantation in children.

Sequences were derived from PBMCs, sampled from the stem cell graft. The TCR was taken from a human donor who donated a stem cell graft to a child with Fanconi anemia. The V and J genes are TRBV30 and TRBJ1-1; D call uncertain. The CDR3 sequence: CAWSVTGGTEAFF. The CDR3 bases are TGTGCCTGGAGTGTTACGGGTGGCACTGAAGCTTTCTTT.